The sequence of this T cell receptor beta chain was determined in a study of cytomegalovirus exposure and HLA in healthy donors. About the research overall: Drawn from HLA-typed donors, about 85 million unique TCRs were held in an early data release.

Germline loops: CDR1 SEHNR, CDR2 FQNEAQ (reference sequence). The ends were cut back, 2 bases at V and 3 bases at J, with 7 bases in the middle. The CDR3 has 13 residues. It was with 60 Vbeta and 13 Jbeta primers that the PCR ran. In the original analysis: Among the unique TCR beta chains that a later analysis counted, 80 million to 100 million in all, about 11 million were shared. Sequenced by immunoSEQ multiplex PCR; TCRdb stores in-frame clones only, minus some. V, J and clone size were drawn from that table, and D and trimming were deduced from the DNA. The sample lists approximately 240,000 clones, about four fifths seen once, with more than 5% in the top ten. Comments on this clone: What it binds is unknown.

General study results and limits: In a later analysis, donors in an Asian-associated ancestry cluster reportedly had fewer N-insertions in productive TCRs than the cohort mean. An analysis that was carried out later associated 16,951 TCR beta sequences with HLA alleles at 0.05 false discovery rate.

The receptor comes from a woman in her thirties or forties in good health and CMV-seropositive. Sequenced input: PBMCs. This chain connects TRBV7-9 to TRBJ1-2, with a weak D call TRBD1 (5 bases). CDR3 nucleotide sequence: TGTGCCAGCAGCTTACAAGGGGACTATGGCTACACCTTC. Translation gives CASSLQGDYGYTF.